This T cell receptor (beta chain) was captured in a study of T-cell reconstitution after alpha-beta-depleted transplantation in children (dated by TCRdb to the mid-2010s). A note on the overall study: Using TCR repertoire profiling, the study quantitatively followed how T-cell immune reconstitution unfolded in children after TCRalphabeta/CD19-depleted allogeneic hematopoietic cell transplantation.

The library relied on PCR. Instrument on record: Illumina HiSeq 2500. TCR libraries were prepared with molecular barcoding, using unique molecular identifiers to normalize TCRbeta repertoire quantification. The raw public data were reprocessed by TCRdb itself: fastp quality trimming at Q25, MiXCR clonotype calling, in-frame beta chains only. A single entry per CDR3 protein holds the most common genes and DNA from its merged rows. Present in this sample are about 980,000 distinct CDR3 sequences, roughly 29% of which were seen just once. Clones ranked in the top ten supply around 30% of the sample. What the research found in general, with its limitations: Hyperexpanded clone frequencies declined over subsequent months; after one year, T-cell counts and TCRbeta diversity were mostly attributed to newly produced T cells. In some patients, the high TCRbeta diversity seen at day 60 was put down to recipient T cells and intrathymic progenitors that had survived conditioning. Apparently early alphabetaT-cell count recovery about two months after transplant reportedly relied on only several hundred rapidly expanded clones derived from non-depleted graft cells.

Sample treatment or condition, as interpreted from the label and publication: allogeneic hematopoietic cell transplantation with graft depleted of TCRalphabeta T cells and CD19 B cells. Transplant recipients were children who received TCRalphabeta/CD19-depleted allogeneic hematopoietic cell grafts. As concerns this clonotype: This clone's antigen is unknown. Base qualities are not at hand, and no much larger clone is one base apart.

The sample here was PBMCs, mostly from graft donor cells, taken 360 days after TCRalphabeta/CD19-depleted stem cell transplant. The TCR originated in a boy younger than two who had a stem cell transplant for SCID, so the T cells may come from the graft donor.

CDR3 sequence: CASSLVGGWNNQPQHF. The nucleotide sequence reads TGTGCCAGCAGCTTGGTAGGGGGCTGGAACAATCAGCCCCAGCATTTT. This chain is built from TRBV5-4 and TRBJ1-5; 7 bases in between match TRBD1. The CDR3 goes from the cysteine to the phenylalanine over 16 residues. The kept DNA is CDR3 alone, 48 bases in frame from the first base. Via the germline V gene (reference sequence), CDR1 is SGHNT and CDR2 YYREEE. Trimming leaves V shorter by 0 bases and J shorter by 3 bases, with the junction holding 6 bases beyond the gene matches.